The entry below gives a single T cell receptor (beta chain) sequence along with its context. This sample stems from a study of blood T cell repertoires in COVID-19. Study context: From T cells, B-cell-depleted T cells, or PBMCs came the material, which was cDNA or gDNA.

Per the germline V gene, CDR1 is SGHDT and CDR2 is YYEEEE. V was pared by 4 bases and J by 3 bases, with 5 bases between. CDR3 length: 11 amino acids. The table came from immunoSEQ multiplex PCR; TCRdb's copy has only in-frame clones and leaves some out. The table lists some 150,000 clones, over 80% of them singletons. The sequence was obtained from a woman between 45 and 65 years old who had been exposed to COVID-19. The sample comprised PBMCs or T cells enriched from blood (not recorded which). The chain couples TRBV5-6 to TRBJ2-7; D uncertain. The chain's CDR3 is CASSSFYEQYF. The CDR3 bases are TGTGCCAGCAGCAGCTTCTACGAGCAGTACTTC.